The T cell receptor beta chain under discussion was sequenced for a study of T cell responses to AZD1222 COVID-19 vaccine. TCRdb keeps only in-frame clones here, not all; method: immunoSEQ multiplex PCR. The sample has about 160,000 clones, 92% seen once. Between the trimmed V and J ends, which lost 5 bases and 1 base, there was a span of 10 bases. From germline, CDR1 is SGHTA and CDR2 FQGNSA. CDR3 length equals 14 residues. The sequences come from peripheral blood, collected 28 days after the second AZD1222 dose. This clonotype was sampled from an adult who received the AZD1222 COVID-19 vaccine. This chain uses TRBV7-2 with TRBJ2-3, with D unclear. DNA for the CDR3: TGTGCCAGCAGCCCAGAGATACGCACAGATACGCAGTATTTT. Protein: CASSPEIRTDTQYF.